The following is a TCR beta chain sequence with its context. These data come from a study of control samples from healthy donors and cancer patients. V lost 7 bases and J lost 6; bases outside the gene matches: 3. Per the germline V gene, CDR1 is MDHEN and CDR2 is SYDVKM. The CDR3 length is 12 residues. Generated by immunoSEQ multiplex PCR, the TCRdb table keeps only in-frame clones and is missing some. The sample consists of around 74,000 clones, approximately 92% of them appearing once. The V and J genes are TRBV28 and TRBJ1-2; 9 bases agree with TRBD1. This clonotype originated in an older woman in good health. The sample comprised blood. The DNA of the CDR3 is TGTGCCAGCATCGGACAGGGGAATGGCTACACCTTC. Residues: CASIGQGNGYTF.